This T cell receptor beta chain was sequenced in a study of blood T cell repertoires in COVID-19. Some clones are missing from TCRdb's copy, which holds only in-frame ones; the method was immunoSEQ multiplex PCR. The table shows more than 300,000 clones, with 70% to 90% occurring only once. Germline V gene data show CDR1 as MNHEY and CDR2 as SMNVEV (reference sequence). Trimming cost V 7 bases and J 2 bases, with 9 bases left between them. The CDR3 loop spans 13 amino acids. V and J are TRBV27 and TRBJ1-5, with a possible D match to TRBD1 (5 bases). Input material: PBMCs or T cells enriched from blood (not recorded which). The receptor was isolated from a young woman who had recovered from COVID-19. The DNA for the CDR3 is TGTGCCAGCACGGGGGGTCGCAATCAGCCCCAGCATTTT. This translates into CASTGGRNQPQHF.